The sequence of this T cell receptor (beta chain) was determined in a study of Ad26.COV2.S vaccination and SARS-CoV-2 variants. Clones were read by immunoSEQ multiplex PCR, and TCRdb kept only the in-frame ones, dropping some. This sample yields 150,000 to 200,000 clones, of which roughly 87% are seen a single time; around 6.1% belongs to the top ten. There are 15 residues in the CDR3. V gave up 9 bases and J gave up 0 bases; unmatched junction bases: 8. In germline, CDR1 is SNHLY, CDR2 FYNNEI. Details on this clone: Additional DNA sequences in this sample encode the identical CDR3.

The sample here was peripheral blood, taken after recovery from COVID-19. The origin of this receptor is a human donor who had recovered from COVID-19. The chain uses TRBV2 and TRBJ2-3, with TRBD2 identical over 8 bases. The DNA for the CDR3 is TGTGCCAGTTTAGCAGCTAGCGGGAGCACAGATACGCAGTATTTT. The encoded protein is CASLAASGSTDTQYF.